This is a list of T cell receptor beta chains from one sample in a study of blood T cell repertoires in COVID-19. Some clones are missing from TCRdb's copy, which holds only in-frame ones; the method was immunoSEQ multiplex PCR. Here the sample spans around 250,000 clones, more than 85% being singletons. Sequencing was done on a sample of peripheral blood. The source of these receptors is a man younger than 35 with active or convalescent COVID-19. Both conserved end residues are trimmed from each CDR3. The order of the fields is J gene, V gene, CDR3 protein.

J gene: TRBJ2-1; V gene: TRBV5-6; CDR3 protein: ASSSDRGGSYNEQF
J gene: TRBJ1-4; V gene: TRBV3-1/TRBV3-2; CDR3 protein: ASSQRGNEKLF
J gene: TRBJ2-3; V gene: TRBV28; CDR3 protein: ASSLNPSDTQY
J gene: TRBJ2-2; V gene: TRBV9; CDR3 protein: ASSSSGELF
J gene: TRBJ2-1; V gene: TRBV2; CDR3 protein: ASSEIGAEAYNEQF
J gene: TRBJ1-2; V gene: TRBV2; CDR3 protein: ASSEDIQNYGYT
J gene: TRBJ1-5; V gene: TRBV7-2; CDR3 protein: ASSLDVRDGPQH
J gene: TRBJ2-3; V gene: TRBV10-3; CDR3 protein: AISESSGTRDTQY
J gene: TRBJ1-2; V gene: TRBV9; CDR3 protein: ASSVENGRGGYT
J gene: TRBJ1-5; V gene: TRBV2; CDR3 protein: ASSEQSGVSNQPQH
J gene: TRBJ2-5; V gene: TRBV7-2; CDR3 protein: ASSFSGTEETQY
J gene: TRBJ1-2; V gene: TRBV28; CDR3 protein: ASSTRQGYGYT
J gene: TRBJ2-7; V gene: TRBV3-1/TRBV3-2; CDR3 protein: ASSPVSGTPHEQY
J gene: TRBJ2-5; V gene: TRBV4-2; CDR3 protein: ASSQDSGSEETQY
J gene: TRBJ1-2; V gene: TRBV15; CDR3 protein: ATSRDPDSYGYT